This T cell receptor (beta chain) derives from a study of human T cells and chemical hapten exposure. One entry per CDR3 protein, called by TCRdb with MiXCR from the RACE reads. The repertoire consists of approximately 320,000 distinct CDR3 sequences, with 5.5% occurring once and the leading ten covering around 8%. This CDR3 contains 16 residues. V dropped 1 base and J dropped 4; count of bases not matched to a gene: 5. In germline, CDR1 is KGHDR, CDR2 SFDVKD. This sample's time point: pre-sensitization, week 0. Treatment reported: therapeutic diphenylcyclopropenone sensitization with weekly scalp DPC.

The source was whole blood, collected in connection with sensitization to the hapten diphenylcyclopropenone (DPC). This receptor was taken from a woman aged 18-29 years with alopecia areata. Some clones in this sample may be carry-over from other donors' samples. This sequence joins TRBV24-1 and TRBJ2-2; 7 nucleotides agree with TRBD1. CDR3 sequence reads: CATSDFDRDFTGELFF. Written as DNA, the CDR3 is TGTGCCACCAGTGATTTTGACAGGGATTTCACCGGGGAGCTGTTTTTT.